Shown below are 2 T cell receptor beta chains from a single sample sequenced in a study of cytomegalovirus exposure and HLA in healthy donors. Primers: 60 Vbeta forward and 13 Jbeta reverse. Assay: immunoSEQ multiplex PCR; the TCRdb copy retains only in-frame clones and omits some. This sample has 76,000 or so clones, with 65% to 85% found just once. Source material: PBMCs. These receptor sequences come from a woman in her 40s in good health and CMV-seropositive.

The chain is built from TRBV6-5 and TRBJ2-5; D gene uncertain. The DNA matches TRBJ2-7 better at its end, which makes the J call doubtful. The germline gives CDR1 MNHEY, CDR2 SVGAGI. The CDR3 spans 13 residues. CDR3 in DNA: TGTGCCAGCAGTTACTCGGACTCCTACGAGCAGTACTTC. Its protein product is CASSYSDSYEQYF.

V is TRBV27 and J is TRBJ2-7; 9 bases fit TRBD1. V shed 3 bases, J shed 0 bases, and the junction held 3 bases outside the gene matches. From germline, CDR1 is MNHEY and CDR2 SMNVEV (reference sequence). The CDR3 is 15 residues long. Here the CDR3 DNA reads TGTGCCAGCAGTTTGGCGACAGGGGGCTCCTACGAGCAGTACTTC. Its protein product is CASSLATGGSYEQYF.